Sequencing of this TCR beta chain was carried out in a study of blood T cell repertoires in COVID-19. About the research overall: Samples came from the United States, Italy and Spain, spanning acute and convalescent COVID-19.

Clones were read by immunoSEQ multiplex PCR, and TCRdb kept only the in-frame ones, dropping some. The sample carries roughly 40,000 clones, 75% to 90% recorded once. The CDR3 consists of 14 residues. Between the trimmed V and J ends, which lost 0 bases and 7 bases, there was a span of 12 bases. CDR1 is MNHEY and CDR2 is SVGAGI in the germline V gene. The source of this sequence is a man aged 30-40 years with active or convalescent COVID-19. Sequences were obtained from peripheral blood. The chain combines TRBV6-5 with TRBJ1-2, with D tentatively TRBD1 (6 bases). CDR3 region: CASSYSGGASGYTF. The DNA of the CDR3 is TGTGCCAGCAGTTACTCCGGGGGGGCTAGTGGCTACACCTTC.